The present T cell receptor (beta chain) was sequenced within a study of blood T cell repertoires in COVID-19. Study as a whole: Acute-phase and convalescent COVID-19 samples originated in the United States, Italy and Spain. Nucleic acid was either cDNA or gDNA, and it came from T cells, B-cell-depleted T cells, or PBMCs.

As processed by the authors: It was from reference gene primer amplification that nucleated cell counts were estimated. Profiling relied on immunoSEQ multiplex PCR, and the TCRdb table lists in-frame clones only, not all of them. Clone size and V and J calls were adopted from that table, with D and trimming inferred from the DNA. The table includes over 75,000 clones, around 76% detected once. The CDR3 covers 18 residues. Germline values: CDR1 SGHVS, CDR2 FQNEAQ. Germline trimming cut 5 bases from V and 5 bases from J; bases unmatched to any gene: 18. The receptor was derived from a human donor in a cohort sampled during active COVID-19. The J gene is TRBJ2-5, the V gene TRBV7-8; 9 nucleotides align to TRBD1. The sample taken for sequencing was peripheral blood. The CDR3 here is CASSTNVAWTGERETQYF. For the CDR3, the DNA is TGTGCCAGCAGCACAAACGTAGCCTGGACAGGGGAGCGGGAGACCCAGTACTTC. Combining the CDR3 with reference TRBV7-8 and TRBJ2-5 gives the whole variable domain GAGVSQSPRYKVAKRGQDVALRCDPISGHVSLFWYQQALGQGPEFLTYFQNEAQLDKSGLPSDRFFAERPEGSVSTLKIQRTQQEDSAVYLCASSTNVAWTGERETQYFGPGTRLLVL.